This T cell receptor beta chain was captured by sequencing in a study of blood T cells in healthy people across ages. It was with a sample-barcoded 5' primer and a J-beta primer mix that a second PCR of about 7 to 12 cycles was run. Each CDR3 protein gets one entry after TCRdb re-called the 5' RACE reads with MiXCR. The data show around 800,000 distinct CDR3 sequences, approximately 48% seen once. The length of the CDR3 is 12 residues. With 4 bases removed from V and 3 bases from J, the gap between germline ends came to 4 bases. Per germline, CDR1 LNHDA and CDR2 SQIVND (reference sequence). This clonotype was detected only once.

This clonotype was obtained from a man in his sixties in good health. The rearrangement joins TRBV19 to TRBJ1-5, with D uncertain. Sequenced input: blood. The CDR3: CASSNFNQPQHF. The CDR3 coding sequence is TGTGCCAGTAGTAATTTCAATCAGCCCCAGCATTTT.